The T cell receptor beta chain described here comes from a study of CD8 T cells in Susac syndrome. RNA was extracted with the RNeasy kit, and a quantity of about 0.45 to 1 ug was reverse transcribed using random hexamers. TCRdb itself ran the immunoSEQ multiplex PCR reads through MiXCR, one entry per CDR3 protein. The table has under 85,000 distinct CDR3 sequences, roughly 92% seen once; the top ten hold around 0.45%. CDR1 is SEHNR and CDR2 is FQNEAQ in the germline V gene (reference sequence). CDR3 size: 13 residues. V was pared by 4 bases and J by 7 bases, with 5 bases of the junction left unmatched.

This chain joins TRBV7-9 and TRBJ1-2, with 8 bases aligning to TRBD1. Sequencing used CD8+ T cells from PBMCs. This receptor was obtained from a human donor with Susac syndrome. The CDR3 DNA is TGTGCCAGCAGCTATTTGGACAGGGCTGGCTACACCTTC. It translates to CASSYLDRAGYTF.